The following is a TCR beta chain sequence with its context. The table came from immunoSEQ multiplex PCR; TCRdb's copy has only in-frame clones and leaves some out. The table includes 65,000 to 85,000 clones, around 90% detected once. This sample stems from a study of OX40 agonist ivuxolimab in advanced cancers. The TCR originated in an adult with an advanced solid tumor such as melanoma, head and neck, liver or kidney cancer. Sequenced here: CD4+ or CD8+ T cells sorted from blood, sampled in a trial of the OX40 agonist ivuxolimab.

CDR3 DNA: TGTGCCAGCAGCAGCACTAGCGGAGTAGCCAAAAACATTCAGTACTTC. Amino acids: CASSSTSGVAKNIQYF. The gene calls are TRBV5-4 and TRBJ2-4; the match to TRBD2 covers 8 bases. This CDR3 has 16 residues. Germline trimming cut 4 bases from V and 0 bases from J; bases unmatched to any gene: 6. Looked up from germline, CDR1 is SGHNT and CDR2 is YYREEE (reference sequence).